These 19 T cell receptor beta chains were all obtained from the same sample, sequenced in a study of T cell responses to AZD1222 COVID-19 vaccine. Method: immunoSEQ multiplex PCR; TCRdb's copy keeps in-frame clones and lacks some. The table has nearly 200,000 clones, approximately 93% seen once; the top ten hold approximately 1%. The sequencing used peripheral blood, collected 28 days after the second AZD1222 dose. The origin of the receptors is an adult who received the AZD1222 COVID-19 vaccine.

The rearrangement joins TRBV7-3 to TRBJ1-1; no clear D. The V end lost 3 bases, the J end lost 5 bases, and 16 bases lay between the germline ends. This CDR3 has 15 residues. The germline V gene has CDR1 SGHTA and CDR2 FQGTGA. For the CDR3, the DNA is TGTGCCAGCAGCTTCCGCCCCGGGAGGGAGACTGAAGCTTTCTTT. Its protein product is CASSFRPGRETEAFF.

The chain joins TRBV7-3 to TRBJ1-1; unclear D gene. Germline V gives CDR1 SGHTA, CDR2 FQGTGA. The CDR3 consists of 13 residues. V was shortened by 5 bases and J by 4 bases, with 11 bases between the two germline ends. DNA of the CDR3: TGTGCCAGCAGCGCTCGGTTGGTCACTGAAGCTTTCTTT. Residues: CASSARLVTEAFF. Looking up the rest from reference TRBV7-3 and TRBJ1-1 gives the full variable domain: GAGVSQTPSNKVTEKGKYVELRCDPISGHTALYWYRQSLGQGPEFLIYFQGTGAADDSGLPNDRFFAVRPEGSVSTLKIQRTERGDSAVYLCASSARLVTEAFFGQGTRLTVV.

This chain uses TRBV18 with TRBJ2-5; 8 bases match TRBD2. The CDR3 sequence is 14 residues long. Unmatched junction bases numbered 4, after V lost 2 bases and J lost 5 bases. CDR1 is KGHSH and CDR2 is LQKENI in the germline V gene. Here the CDR3 reads CASSPERGRETQYF. The DNA for the CDR3 is TGTGCCAGCTCACCAGAGCGGGGGAGGGAGACCCAGTACTTC.

The chain employs TRBV5-1 and TRBJ2-5; a weak D match, TRBD2 (5 bases). CDR1 SGHRS and CDR2 YFSETQ come from the germline V gene. There are 13 residues in the CDR3. The germline V and J ends were trimmed by 1 base and 6 bases, with 10 bases remaining between them. The CDR3 bases are TGCGCCAGCAGCTTGAACGGCGGGCAGACCCAGTACTTC. Its protein is CASSLNGGQTQYF.

The rearrangement uses TRBV27 and TRBJ1-2; D is perhaps TRBD1 (5 bases). Between the trimmed V and J ends, which lost 5 bases and 4 bases, there was a span of 14 bases. Germline V gives CDR1 MNHEY, CDR2 SMNVEV (reference sequence). This CDR3 spans 14 amino acids. In nucleotides, the CDR3 is TGTGCCAGCAGTCCTGGACAACGATCCTATGGCTACACCTTC. Amino acid sequence: CASSPGQRSYGYTF.

The sample holds one count of this clone. The genes are TRBV2 and TRBJ2-1, with 7 positions matching TRBD2. The CDR3 length is 17 residues. V shed 6 bases and J 2 bases; nucleotides not matched to a gene: 13. In germline, CDR1 is SNHLY, CDR2 FYNNEI. The CDR3 DNA is TGTGCCAGCAGCCTAGGGACGGCCGGGGGGACCTACAATGAGCAGTTCTTC. This encodes CASSLGTAGGTYNEQFF.

The chain joins TRBV27 to TRBJ2-1, with TRBD1 identical over 7 bases. Trimming cost V 5 bases and J 6 bases; bases outside gene matches: 1. The CDR3 sequence is 12 residues long. The germline V gene encodes CDR1 MNHEY and CDR2 SMNVEV (reference sequence). In DNA form, the CDR3 reads TGTGCCAGCAGTCCAGGGGGCAATGAGCAGTTCTTC. Protein sequence: CASSPGGNEQFF.

The chain uses TRBV7-9 and TRBJ2-3; D remains ambiguous. With 0 bases removed from V and 6 bases from J, the gap between germline ends came to 4 bases. Germline V gene lookup returns CDR1 SEHNR and CDR2 FQNEAQ (reference sequence). The CDR3 spans 12 residues. CDR3 loop: CASSLAKDTQYF. In DNA, the CDR3 is TGTGCCAGCAGCTTAGCCAAGGATACGCAGTATTTT.

This clone was seen more than once but under ten times. The V call is TRBV28, the J call TRBJ2-7, with D maybe TRBD2 (6 bases). V was cut by 5 bases and J by 5 bases, with 13 bases left in between. This CDR3 is 13 amino acids long. Per germline, CDR1 MDHEN and CDR2 SYDVKM. CDR3 sequence reads: CASSPQEGHEQYF. The CDR3 DNA reads as TGTGCCAGCAGTCCCCAGGAGGGGCACGAGCAGTACTTC.

The rearrangement links TRBV5-1 to TRBJ1-6; D might be TRBD1 (5 bases). Per germline, CDR1 SGHRS and CDR2 YFSETQ. V was clipped by 2 bases and J by 14 bases, with 14 bases between them. The CDR3 runs 13 residues. CDR3 amino acids: CASSFGGDMALHF. The CDR3 DNA follows: TGCGCCAGCAGCTTCGGGGGTGATATGGCCCTCCACTTT.

This clone was detected once. This rearrangement joins TRBV27 to TRBJ1-6, with 7 bases identical to TRBD1. Germline lookup yields CDR1 MNHEY and CDR2 SMNVEV (reference sequence). The J segment lost 13 bases and the V segment lost 2 bases, leaving 17 bases of the junction unmatched. There are 17 residues in the CDR3. The CDR3 sequence: CASSLGTSGTDRGPLHF. DNA for the CDR3: TGTGCCAGCAGTTTAGGTACTTCCGGGACAGATCGTGGGCCCCTCCACTTT.

J is TRBJ1-4 and V is TRBV6-5, with D possibly TRBD1 on 6 matching bases. This CDR3 has 14 residues. Germline values: CDR1 MNHEY, CDR2 SVGAGI. V was shortened by 5 bases and J by 10 bases, with 17 bases between the two germline ends. The CDR3 nucleotides are TGTGCCAGCAGTACACAGGGAGTTCCTGGAAAACTGTTTTTT. It codes for CASSTQGVPGKLFF.

The chain uses TRBV6-5 and TRBJ2-7, with D hard to call. Per the germline V gene, CDR1 is MNHEY and CDR2 is SVGAGI. The CDR3 is made up of 12 amino acids. Trimming cost V 5 bases and J 4 bases, with 9 bases left between them. The CDR3 nucleotides are TGTGCCAGCAGTACCGACATATACGAGCAGTACTTC. Encoded protein: CASSTDIYEQYF.

V and J are TRBV24-1 and TRBJ1-1; TRBD1 matches at 7 bases. This CDR3 is 18 amino acids long. V lost 0 bases and J lost 3; bases outside the gene matches: 12. Per the germline V gene, CDR1 is KGHDR and CDR2 is SFDVKD. In DNA, the CDR3 is TGTGCCACCAGTGATTTGCTCGAAAGGGGGCTGTATGACACTGAAGCTTTCTTT. Amino acids: CATSDLLERGLYDTEAFF.

The chain recombines TRBV29-1 with TRBJ1-5, with D perhaps matching TRBD1 (5 bases). The V end was cut by 7 bases, the J end by 7 bases, with 17 bases between. Germline CDR1 reads SQVTM; CDR2 reads ANQGSEA. The CDR3 is made up of 13 amino acids. The CDR3 is CSAGQGEGQPQHF. In DNA, the CDR3 is TGCAGCGCCGGGCAGGGAGAAGGGCAGCCCCAGCATTTT.

The chain is built from TRBV5-1 and TRBJ2-5; 11 bases match TRBD2. The V gene end was trimmed by 4 bases and the J gene end by 4 bases; junction bases not matched to a gene: 3. Germline V gene lookup returns CDR1 SGHRS and CDR2 YFSETQ. CDR3 length equals 14 residues. DNA for the CDR3: TGCGCCAGCAGCACTGGACTAGCGGGAGAGACCCAGTACTTC. Protein: CASSTGLAGETQYF.

This clone was seen a single time. The genes are TRBV20-1 and TRBJ2-5; D is uncertain. V lost 5 bases and J 5 bases, leaving 9 bases between the germline ends. The germline CDR1 and CDR2 sequences are DFQATT and SNEGSKA (reference sequence). CDR3 length: 11 amino acids. The chain's CDR3 is CSAAGRETQYF. For the CDR3, the DNA is TGCAGTGCTGCCGGACGGGAGACCCAGTACTTC.

The gene calls are TRBV4-2 and TRBJ2-1, with 10 bases matching TRBD2. The CDR3 consists of 15 residues. The J segment lost 8 bases and the V segment lost 4 bases, leaving 8 bases of the junction unmatched. Germline CDR1 LGHNA, CDR2 YNFKEQ. The CDR3 here is CASSPLAGGIDEQFF. In DNA, the CDR3 is TGTGCCAGCAGCCCTTTAGCGGGGGGTATAGATGAGCAGTTCTTC.

The rearrangement uses TRBV4-1 and TRBJ1-5; weak D call: TRBD1 (6 bases). Between the trimmed V and J ends, which lost 2 bases and 6 bases, there was a span of 14 bases. Per germline, CDR1 MGHRA and CDR2 YSYEKL. The CDR3 length is 15 residues. Here the CDR3 reads CASSQPTGGSQPQHF. DNA of the CDR3: TGCGCCAGCAGCCAACCGACAGGAGGCAGTCAGCCCCAGCATTTT.